Each of the 12 T cell receptor beta chains below was sequenced from the same sample in a study of Ad26.COV2.S vaccination and SARS-CoV-2 variants. Treatment: roughly 20 received Ad26.COV2.S at low or high dose, single or two shots; several received placebo; per-sample allocation not given. At day 63 after the first vaccine or placebo injection, samples were drawn. TCRdb's copy holds only in-frame clones and misses some; the assay was immunoSEQ multiplex PCR. Of 360,000 or so clones in the sample, around 86% were seen once. This specimen was peripheral blood, taken in a trial of Ad26.COV2.S vaccine versus placebo. The receptors come from a person aged 18-65 years who received the Ad26.COV2.S COVID-19 vaccine or a placebo.

The J gene is TRBJ2-7, the V gene TRBV6-5; D unclear. The CDR3 loop spans 12 amino acids. Germline V CDR1 and CDR2: MNHEY, SVGAGI. V was clipped by 2 bases and J by 6 bases, with 8 bases between them. The CDR3 DNA follows: TGTGCCAGCAGTTACCCCTCAAGCGAGCAGTACTTC. Encoded protein: CASSYPSSEQYF.

The chain has TRBV7-8 and TRBJ2-2; D is perhaps TRBD1 (6 bases). V gave up 3 bases and J gave up 8 bases, with 19 bases separating them. CDR1 and CDR2 (germline): SGHVS, FQNEAQ. CDR3 length: 16 residues. The CDR3 loop reads CASSLNRDTLRGELFF. The CDR3 DNA reads TGTGCCAGCAGCTTGAACCGGGACACCCTAAGAGGGGAGCTGTTTTTT. Filled out from reference TRBV7-8 and TRBJ2-2, the complete variable domain reads GAGVSQSPRYKVAKRGQDVALRCDPISGHVSLFWYQQALGQGPEFLTYFQNEAQLDKSGLPSDRFFAERPEGSVSTLKIQRTQQEDSAVYLCASSLNRDTLRGELFFGEGSRLTVL.

This chain joins TRBV3-1 (or the pseudogene TRBV3-2) and TRBJ2-7, with a possible D match to TRBD1 (6 bases). Between the trimmed V and J ends, which lost 2 bases and 7 bases, there was a span of 21 bases. This CDR3 comprises 16 residues. Germline assignment: CDR1 LGHDT and CDR2 YNNKEL (reference sequence). CDR3 in DNA: TGTGCCAGCAGCCAATCAGTGTGGGGACACACGTGGGAGCAGTACTTC. Encoded protein: CASSQSVWGHTWEQYF.

This sequence joins TRBV5-1 and TRBJ2-1, with TRBD1 matching 11 bases. This CDR3 has 15 amino acids. Germline CDR1 and CDR2: SGHRS and YFSETQ. V gave up 4 bases and J gave up 3 bases; unmatched junction bases: 3. The CDR3 DNA is TGCGCCAGCAGCCCCGGGACAGGGGGCTACAATGAGCAGTTCTTC. Its protein is CASSPGTGGYNEQFF.

The chain links TRBV3-1 (or the pseudogene TRBV3-2) to TRBJ2-7; D is unclear. This CDR3 comprises 13 residues. The germline V and J ends were trimmed by 4 bases and 5 bases, with 12 bases remaining between them. CDR1 LGHDT and CDR2 YNNKEL come from the germline V gene (reference sequence). The CDR3 sequence is CASSLLPADEQYF. The CDR3 nucleotides read TGTGCCAGCAGCCTTTTACCAGCCGACGAGCAGTACTTC.

This chain uses TRBV19 with TRBJ2-7; possibly TRBD2 for D (6 bases). Germline V CDR1 and CDR2: LNHDA, SQIVND (reference sequence). The ends were cut back, 3 bases at V and 1 base at J, with 13 bases in the middle. This CDR3 is 15 amino acids long. Here the CDR3 reads CASSIGTGGSYEQYF. Written as DNA, the CDR3 is TGTGCCAGTAGTATTGGTACAGGAGGGTCCTACGAGCAGTACTTC.

CDR3 region: CASRARGNTEAFF. CDR3 coding DNA: TGTGCCAGCAGGGCCAGGGGCAACACTGAAGCTTTCTTT. The chain links TRBV12-3 or TRBV12-4 to TRBJ1-1; maybe TRBD1 (6 bases). The ends were cut back, 6 bases at V and 2 bases at J, with 10 bases in the middle. The CDR3 is 13 amino acids.

The J gene is TRBJ1-1, the V gene TRBV7-2, with 7 positions matching TRBD1. Germline V lookup: CDR1 SGHTA, CDR2 FQGNSA. V gave up 5 bases and J gave up 3 bases; unmatched junction bases: 6. The CDR3 extends over 14 amino acids. The CDR3 nucleotides are TGTGCCAGCAGCCCAGGGGGGGGGTACACTGAAGCTTTCTTT. The encoded protein is CASSPGGGYTEAFF.

The DNA of the CDR3 is TGTGCCAGCAGCCCTTCCCCGAACACTGAAGCTTTCTTT. This encodes CASSPSPNTEAFF. The chain links TRBV7-3 to TRBJ1-1; D is undetermined. Germline CDR1 is SGHTA and CDR2 is FQGTGA. Trimming removed 5 bases from V and 1 base from J, with 8 bases in between. CDR3 size: 13 residues.

The J gene is TRBJ2-1, the V gene TRBV25-1; 10 bases agree with TRBD1. V lost 2 bases, J lost 5 bases, and 3 bases stayed unmatched. The CDR3 is 15 residues long. The germline V gene has CDR1 MGHDK and CDR2 SYGVNS. Here the CDR3 DNA reads TGTGCCAGCAGTGAAGACAGGGGGCGCGACAATGAGCAGTTCTTC. Translation: CASSEDRGRDNEQFF.

The chain couples TRBV30 to TRBJ1-4, with unresolved D. CDR3 length: 14 amino acids. Germline-derived CDR1 and CDR2 are GTSNPN and SVGIG (reference sequence). V lost 1 base, J lost 5 bases, and 11 bases lay in between. CDR3 bases: TGTGCCTGGAGTGCGTTGGGCAGGAATGAAAAACTGTTTTTT. As protein: CAWSALGRNEKLFF.

Only one count was recorded for this clone. V and J are TRBV29-1 and TRBJ2-1; D is ambiguous. The CDR3 runs 14 residues. The ends were cut back, 6 bases at V and 1 base at J, with 13 bases in the middle. Germline V CDR1 and CDR2: SQVTM, ANQGSEA. CDR3 sequence (DNA): TGCAGCGTGCTGCTCCCGAGGTCCTACAATGAGCAGTTCTTC. Protein: CSVLLPRSYNEQFF.